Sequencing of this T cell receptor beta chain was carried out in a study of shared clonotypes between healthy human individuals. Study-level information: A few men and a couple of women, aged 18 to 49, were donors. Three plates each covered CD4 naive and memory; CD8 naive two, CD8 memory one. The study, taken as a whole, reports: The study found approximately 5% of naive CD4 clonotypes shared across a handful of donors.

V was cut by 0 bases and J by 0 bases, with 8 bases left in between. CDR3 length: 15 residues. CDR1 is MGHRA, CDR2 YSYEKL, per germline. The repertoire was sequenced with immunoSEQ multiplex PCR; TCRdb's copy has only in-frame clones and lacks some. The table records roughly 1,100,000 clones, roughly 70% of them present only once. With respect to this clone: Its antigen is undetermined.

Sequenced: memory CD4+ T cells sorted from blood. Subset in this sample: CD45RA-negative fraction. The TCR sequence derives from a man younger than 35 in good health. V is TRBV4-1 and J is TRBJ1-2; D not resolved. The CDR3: CASSQDEASNYGYTF. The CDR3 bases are TGCGCCAGCAGCCAAGACGAGGCATCTAACTATGGCTACACCTTC.